One sample yielded the 20 T cell receptor beta chains listed below, sequenced in a study of blood T cells in healthy people across ages. A J-beta primer mix and a sample-barcoded 5' primer were used in a second PCR of about 7 to 11 cycles. TCRdb redid the calling of the 5' RACE reads with MiXCR, one entry per CDR3 protein. The sample records approximately 900,000 distinct CDR3 sequences, roughly 28% being singletons. The sample was also linked to a second study, of T cells of mothers and their children.

What was sequenced was blood. These receptors were obtained from a woman aged 40 to 49 in good health.

The CDR3 nucleotides read TGCAGCGTTGAAGGGGGTAAGCAGTGCCGAAATCAGCCCCAGCATTTT. Its translation is CSVEGGKQCRNQPQHF. This chain joins TRBV29-1 and TRBJ1-5; D is unresolved. Germline CDR1 is SQVTM and CDR2 is ANQGSEA. CDR3 length: 16 amino acids. Trimming took off 1 base at V and 4 bases at J, with 17 bases between the two ends.

V is TRBV20-1 and J is TRBJ2-7, with TRBD1 matching 7 bases. Germline V gene sequence: CDR1 DFQATT, CDR2 SNEGSKA (reference sequence). CDR3 length equals 12 residues. CDR3 sequence reads: CRPGQLSYEQYF. The DNA for the CDR3 is TGCAGACCGGGACAGCTCTCCTACGAGCAGTACTTC.

This clonotype was detected ten times or more. The rearrangement links TRBV5-6 to TRBJ2-7, with D possibly TRBD1 on 5 matching bases. Trimming stripped 6 bases from V and 4 bases from J, with 11 bases between. Germline CDR1 SGHDT, CDR2 YYEEEE. The CDR3 loop spans 12 amino acids. CDR3 loop: CASNLPGYEQYF. The CDR3, as DNA: TGTGCCAGCAACCTACCAGGGTACGAGCAGTACTTC.

Regarding this clonotype: A much more abundant neighbour one base away suggests this may be a read error. The V call is TRBV12-3 or TRBV12-4, the J call TRBJ2-1; D not certain. V was pared by 6 bases and J by 0 bases, with 12 bases between. The CDR3 totals 15 residues. The CDR3 bases are TGTGCCAGCAGGCTAAACAGTGGCTCCTACAATGAGCAGTTCTTC. Translation gives CASRLNSGSYNEQFF.

The chain uses TRBV5-1 and TRBJ1-1; D is ambiguous. The CDR3 extends over 12 amino acids. Germline V gene sequence: CDR1 SGHRS, CDR2 YFSETQ. The V end lost 3 bases, the J end lost 6 bases, and 9 bases lay between the germline ends. The CDR3 loop reads CASSSGGSEAFF. The CDR3 nucleotides are TGCGCCAGCAGCTCGGGAGGATCTGAAGCTTTCTTT.

This chain joins TRBV14 and TRBJ2-3; possible D gene TRBD2, 5 bases. V was cut by 2 bases and J by 10 bases, with 10 bases left in between. Per germline, CDR1 SGHDN and CDR2 FVKESK. The CDR3 loop spans 12 amino acids. CDR3 nucleotides: TGTGCCAGCAGCCAATTACTAGGAGCGCAGTATTTT. It is translated as CASSQLLGAQYF.

The chain is built from TRBV2 and TRBJ2-3, with no clear D. Germline V gene lookup returns CDR1 SNHLY and CDR2 FYNNEI. The CDR3 length is 13 residues. Trimming removed 3 bases from V and 0 bases from J, with 4 bases in between. The CDR3: CASSEVSTDTQYF. The CDR3 DNA is TGTGCCAGCAGTGAGGTCAGCACAGATACGCAGTATTTT. The full variable domain, in which reference TRBV2 and TRBJ2-3 provide the parts outside the CDR3, is EPEVTQTPSHQVTQMGQEVILRCVPISNHLYFYWYRQILGQKVEFLVSFYNNEISEKSEIFDDQFSVERPDGSNFTLKIRSTKLEDSAMYFCASSEVSTDTQYFGPGTRLTVL.

This clonotype has a count of ten or more. The rearrangement joins TRBV28 to TRBJ1-5; TRBD1 is a possible D gene (5 bases). V was pared by 11 bases and J by 3 bases, with 11 bases between. The germline CDR1 and CDR2 sequences are MDHEN and SYDVKM. The CDR3 sequence is 12 residues long. CDR3 DNA sequence: TGTGCCCTCGGGGCTCCCAATCAGCCCCAGCATTTT. Its translation is CALGAPNQPQHF. Drawing the rest from reference TRBV28 and TRBJ1-5, the complete variable domain is DVKVTQSSRYLVKRTGEKVFLECVQDMDHENMFWYRQDPGLGLRLIYFSYDVKMKEKGDIPEGYSVSREKKERFSLILESASTNQTSMYLCALGAPNQPQHFGDGTRLSIL.

The V gene is TRBV7-9, the J gene TRBJ1-2, with 10 bases fitting TRBD1. CDR1 and CDR2 (germline): SEHNR, FQNEAQ (reference sequence). J was trimmed by 6 bases and V by 1 base; bases with no gene match: 11. The CDR3 spans 17 residues. The CDR3 spells CASSLERRDRGSNGYTF. DNA for the CDR3: TGTGCCAGCAGCTTAGAAAGGCGGGACAGGGGTTCGAATGGCTACACCTTC.

This clonotype has more than one count but fewer than ten. V and J are TRBV5-1 and TRBJ1-2, with D possibly being TRBD1 (5 bases). The CDR3 is 15 residues long. Germline V gene lookup returns CDR1 SGHRS and CDR2 YFSETQ. V lost 5 bases and J 0 bases, leaving 14 bases between the germline ends. The CDR3 here is CASSSGKEANYGYTF. CDR3 bases: TGCGCCAGCAGTTCAGGGAAGGAGGCTAACTATGGCTACACCTTC.

In its sample, this clonotype was seen many times. J is TRBJ1-2 and V is TRBV7-2; TRBD1 matches at 7 bases. CDR1 is SGHTA, CDR2 FQGNSA, per germline. V was clipped by 5 bases and J by 2 bases; unmatched bases: 5. CDR3 length: 14 amino acids. CDR3 amino acids: CASSIQGLNYGYTF. The CDR3 DNA reads TGTGCCAGCAGCATACAGGGGCTCAACTATGGCTACACCTTC. The complete variable domain, with remaining parts taken from reference TRBV7-2 and TRBJ1-2, reads GAGVSQSPSNKVTEKGKDVELRCDPISGHTALYWYRQSLGQGLEFLIYFQGNSAPDKSGLPSDRFSAERTGGSVSTLTIQRTQQEDSAVYLCASSIQGLNYGYTFGSGTRLTVV.

V usage is TRBV5-5 and J usage is TRBJ1-1; 10 bases line up with TRBD1. V dropped 4 bases and J dropped 4; count of bases not matched to a gene: 19. Germline V gene sequence: CDR1 SGHKS, CDR2 YYEKEE (reference sequence). The CDR3 contains 19 residues. The CDR3 region is CASSPGGTGALKGPTEAFF. CDR3 DNA sequence: TGTGCCAGCAGCCCCGGTGGGACAGGGGCGTTAAAAGGTCCCACTGAAGCTTTCTTT.

This clonotype was seen at least ten times. The V gene is TRBV29-1, the J gene TRBJ2-1; D is perhaps TRBD1 (5 bases). Germline V gene lookup returns CDR1 SQVTM and CDR2 ANQGSEA. The CDR3 has 12 residues. The ends were cut back, 4 bases at V and 6 bases at J, with 10 bases in the middle. CDR3 nucleotide sequence: TGCAGCGTTGTCCAGGGAAGCAATGAGCAGTTCTTC. Amino acid sequence: CSVVQGSNEQFF.

Notes on this clonotype: The junction differs from germline at one of its ends, possibly a read error. This sequence joins TRBV7-2 and TRBJ2-1, with a tentative D call TRBD1 (6 bases). The CDR3 covers 15 residues. The germline gives CDR1 SGHTA, CDR2 FQGNSA. The CDR3 is CASSLTWGQNNEQFF. CDR3 DNA: TGTGCTAGCAGCTTAACGTGGGGACAAAACAATGAGCAGTTCTTC.

For this clonotype: This clone may be a read error of a much larger clone one base away. The chain recombines TRBV20-1 with TRBJ1-2; no clear D gene. From germline, CDR1 is DFQATT and CDR2 SNEGSKA (reference sequence). V lost 2 bases, J lost 1 base, and 11 bases lay in between. This CDR3 is 14 amino acids long. This chain's CDR3 is CSARTSGINYGYTF. As DNA, the CDR3 is TGCAGTGCTAGAACAAGCGGGATTAACTATGGCTACACCTTC.

This clonotype has a handful of counts. V and J are TRBV28 and TRBJ1-1, with 8 bases aligning to TRBD1. The CDR3 has 13 amino acids. The germline gives CDR1 MDHEN, CDR2 SYDVKM. V was pared by 7 bases and J by 0 bases, with 1 base of the junction left unmatched. CDR3 amino acids: CASTGGLNTEAFF. As DNA, the CDR3 is TGTGCCAGCACAGGGGGCCTGAACACTGAAGCTTTCTTT.

On this clonotype itself: A single base separates this from a much larger clone, so it may be a read error. V and J are TRBV5-1 and TRBJ2-1; TRBD2 aligns across 8 bases. Germline lookup yields CDR1 SGHRS and CDR2 YFSETQ. The CDR3 is made up of 17 amino acids. Written as DNA, the CDR3 is TGCGCCAGCAGCTTGCAAGTAGCGGGGCTCTCCTCCAATGGGCAGTTCTTC. Translating it yields CASSLQVAGLSSNGQFF.

This clonotype came up a few times. This chain joins TRBV2 and TRBJ2-7; TRBD1 agrees at 9 bases. The ends lost 6 bases at V and 6 bases at J; junction bases unmatched: 6. The CDR3 length is 13 residues. Per germline, CDR1 SNHLY and CDR2 FYNNEI. The CDR3 sequence is CASRRTGGSEQYF. The CDR3 nucleotides read TGTGCCAGCAGACGTACAGGGGGCTCCGAGCAGTACTTC.

In its sample, this clonotype was seen a few times. At one end, the junction sequence differs from germline, possibly due to a read error. The chain has TRBV2 and TRBJ2-7; TRBD1 might be the D (6 bases). Germline V CDR1 and CDR2: SNHLY, FYNNEI. The CDR3 is 15 residues long. CDR3 sequence: CVSSERTGTFYEQYF. CDR3 coding DNA: TGTGTCAGCAGTGAACGAACAGGGACCTTCTACGAGCAGTACTTC.

This chain uses TRBV7-9 with TRBJ2-5; weak D call: TRBD1 (6 bases). This CDR3 has 11 amino acids. Germline V lookup: CDR1 SEHNR, CDR2 FQNEAQ (reference sequence). V lost 5 bases and J 13 bases, leaving 14 bases between the germline ends. CDR3 bases: TGTGCCAGCAGCGTACAGGGCCCCCTGTACTTC. As protein: CASSVQGPLYF.